A selection of T cell receptor beta chains follows, all from one sample in a study of T-cell reconstitution after alpha-beta-depleted transplantation in children. MiXCR was run by TCRdb on the PCR reads, yielding one entry per CDR3 protein. The sample contains just over 350,000 distinct CDR3 sequences, roughly 15% of which appear only once. The sample was PBMCs, taken from the stem cell graft. These TCRs come from a human donor who donated a stem cell graft to a child with Fanconi anemia. The CDR3 runs from the conserved cysteine through the conserved F or W. D genes are given only for firm matches. Some rows mark clone size as missing; the rest say once, few, many or name a class of expanded clone.

CDR3nt	CDR3aa	d_gene	v_gene	j_gene	abundance
TGTGCCAGCAGCCCCTTGACTAGCCTCGGCTTGGGAGATACGCAGTATTTT	CASSPLTSLGLGDTQYF	TRBD2	TRBV3-1	TRBJ2-3	few
TGTGCCAGCAGCGCCTTTGAGAGTGAAAACATTCAGTACTTC	CASSAFESENIQYF	-	TRBV9	TRBJ2-4	-
TGTGCCAGCAGGAAGGGGGCAGGCGATAATTCACCCCTCCACTTT	CASRKGAGDNSPLHF	TRBD1	TRBV12-3/TRBV12-4	TRBJ1-6	-
TGCGCCAAACGGAAACGGGCACAAGTGGGAACAGATACGCAGTATTTT	CAKRKRAQVGTDTQYF	-	TRBV23-1	TRBJ2-3	-
TGTGCCAGCAGTCCGGCGTCAGTCTACAACGAAAACATTCAGTACTTC	CASSPASVYNENIQYF	-	TRBV28	TRBJ2-4	many
TGTGCCAGCAGGGTTTTGGGAGGGAGCACAGATACGCAGTATTTT	CASRVLGGSTDTQYF	TRBD2	TRBV5-5	TRBJ2-3	many
TGCAGTGCTAGAGATGGGACAGTAAATCAGCCCCAGCATTTT	CSARDGTVNQPQHF	TRBD1	TRBV20-1	TRBJ1-5	few
TGTGCCTGGAGTGTAGAACAGGGATACGGCTACACCTTC	CAWSVEQGYGYTF	-	TRBV30	TRBJ1-2	-
TGCGCCAGCAGCTTGGGTACAGGGGTTCTACAAAACATTCAGTACTTC	CASSLGTGVLQNIQYF	TRBD1	TRBV5-1	TRBJ2-4	many
TGTGCCAGCAGTTACATCCAGGGCGGAGATACGCAGTATTTT	CASSYIQGGDTQYF	-	TRBV6-5	TRBJ2-3	few
TGTGCCAGCAGGCTACAGGAGAGCTCCTACAATGAGCAGTTCTTC	CASRLQESSYNEQFF	-	TRBV6-1	TRBJ2-1	-
TGTGCCAGCAGTCGGGGGGGCAAAGACAATGAGCAGTTCTTC	CASSRGGKDNEQFF	TRBD2	TRBV12-3/TRBV12-4	TRBJ2-1	many
TGTGCCACCCAACAGGGGCAGAGTGGATCCTACGAGCAGTACTTC	CATQQGQSGSYEQYF	TRBD1	TRBV27	TRBJ2-7	many
TGTGCCAGCAGCTCCGAGTGGGACGAAGAGACCCAGTACTTC	CASSSEWDEETQYF	-	TRBV7-2	TRBJ2-5	-
TGTGCCAGCAGCCGGGCTGGGGGACGGCGGGCAGATACGCAGTATTTT	CASSRAGGRRADTQYF	-	TRBV3-1	TRBJ2-3	few
TGTGCCAGCAGTTTAGGGACAACCTTCCCGAACACTGAAGCTTTCTTT	CASSLGTTFPNTEAFF	-	TRBV28	TRBJ1-1	-
TGTGCCAGCAGCCAGGCCCATTCTCTGGCGAGGGGCGGTGGGGATAATTCACCCCTCCACTTT	CASSQAHSLARGGGDNSPLHF	-	TRBV28	TRBJ1-6	few
TGCAGTGCTAAGACTACCGGCTACGAGCAGTACTTC	CSAKTTGYEQYF	-	TRBV20-1	TRBJ2-7	many
TGTGCCAGCAGCCCCCGGGGGTATGAGCAGTTCTTC	CASSPRGYEQFF	-	TRBV3-1	TRBJ2-1	-
TGCGCCAGCAGCCGCACCAGGGGAGGTGGAAACACCATATATTTT	CASSRTRGGGNTIYF	-	TRBV4-1	TRBJ1-3	-
TGTGCCAGCATCCAGGACAGGGGAAATGAGCAGTTCTTC	CASIQDRGNEQFF	TRBD1	TRBV28	TRBJ2-1	-
TGTGCCATCAGTGTCCAGGAACAAGAGACCCAGTACTTC	CAISVQEQETQYF	-	TRBV10-3	TRBJ2-5	once
TGTGCCAGCAGTCGTACACTTCGGGGTAGCGGGGGGTCCTACGAGCAGTACTTC	CASSRTLRGSGGSYEQYF	TRBD2	TRBV11-2	TRBJ2-7	few
TGTGCCAGCAGCCCGACCCGGGGACTTGGTTTGGATACGCAGTATTTT	CASSPTRGLGLDTQYF	-	TRBV12-3/TRBV12-4	TRBJ2-3	-
TGTGCCAGCAGCTCCGACTCCCCGGAGCAGTTCTTC	CASSSDSPEQFF	-	TRBV7-2	TRBJ2-1	-
TGTGCCAGCAACCTACCCGGAGGCAGTAACACTGAAGCTTTCTTT	CASNLPGGSNTEAFF	-	TRBV5-5	TRBJ1-1	few
TGTGCCAGCAGCCTAGATTATTGTGGTGAAGCTACCGGGGAGCTGTTTTTT	CASSLDYCGEATGELFF	-	TRBV3-1	TRBJ2-2	-
TGCAGTGCGGCCGAAGGGGGGCCATCCAGTGAGCAGTTCTTC	CSAAEGGPSSEQFF	-	TRBV20-1	TRBJ2-1	-
TGTGCCACCAGCAGAGGGGGGGTCGCCGCAGATACGCAGTATTTT	CATSRGGVAADTQYF	-	TRBV15	TRBJ2-3	-